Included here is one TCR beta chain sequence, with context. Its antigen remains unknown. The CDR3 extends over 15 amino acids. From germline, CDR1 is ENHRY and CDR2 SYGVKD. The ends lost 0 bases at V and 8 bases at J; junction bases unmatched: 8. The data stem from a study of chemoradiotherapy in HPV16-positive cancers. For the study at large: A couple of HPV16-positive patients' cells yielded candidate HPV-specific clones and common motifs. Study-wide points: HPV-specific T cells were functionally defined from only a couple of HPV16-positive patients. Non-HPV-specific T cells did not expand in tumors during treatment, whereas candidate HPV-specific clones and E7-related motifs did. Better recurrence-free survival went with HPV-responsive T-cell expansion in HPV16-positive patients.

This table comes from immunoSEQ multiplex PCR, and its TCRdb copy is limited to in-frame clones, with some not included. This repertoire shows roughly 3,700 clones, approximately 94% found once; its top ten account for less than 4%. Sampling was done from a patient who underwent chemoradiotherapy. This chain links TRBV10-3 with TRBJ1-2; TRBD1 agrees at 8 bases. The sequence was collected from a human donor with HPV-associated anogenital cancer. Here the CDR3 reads CAISESIGAGGGYTF. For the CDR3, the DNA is TGTGCCATCAGTGAGTCGATAGGAGCAGGGGGCGGCTACACCTTC.